These T cell receptor beta chains were read from a single sample in a study of graft-versus-host responses after intestinal transplantation. The protocol was immunoSEQ multiplex PCR, while the TCRdb copy is restricted to in-frame clones and leaves out a portion. This table holds over 9,500 clones, approximately 80% found once. This material consisted of ileum tissue, taken nearly 480 days after intestinal transplantation. The receptors were gathered from a human patient who received an intestinal transplant, so some T cells may come from the graft donor. CDR3s include the opening cysteine and the closing phenylalanine or tryptophan. The order of the fields is J gene, clone size, D gene, V gene, CDR3 protein, CDR3 DNA. The D gene is left open where the match is weak. Some rows mark clone size as missing; the rest say once, few, many or name a class of expanded clone.

TRBJ1-2 | - | - | TRBV28 | CASSLTRLVGYTF | TGTGCCAGCAGCTTGACCCGCTTGGTAGGCTACACCTTC
TRBJ2-6 | - | - | TRBV7-9 | CASNGRSGANVLTF | TGTGCCAGCAACGGTAGGTCCGGGGCCAACGTCCTGACTTTC
TRBJ2-3 | once | - | TRBV5-4 | CASSRELSTDTQYF | TGTGCCAGCAGCAGGGAACTTAGCACAGATACGCAGTATTTT
TRBJ2-2 | - | - | TRBV28 | CASKFGTGELFF | TGTGCCAGCAAGTTCGGGACCGGGGAGCTGTTTTTT
TRBJ2-5 | - | TRBD2 | TRBV7-9 | CASRAGGPMVLQTQYF | TGTGCCAGCAGGGCGGGGGGGCCCATGGTACTACAGACCCAGTACTTC
TRBJ2-2 | - | TRBD1 | TRBV19 | CASSDRGRKFTGELFF | TGTGCCAGTAGTGACAGGGGACGAAAGTTCACCGGGGAGCTGTTTTTT
TRBJ1-5 | few | - | TRBV6-1 | CASSEAYGFGNQPQHF | TGTGCCAGCAGTGAAGCTTACGGGTTTGGCAATCAGCCCCAGCATTTT
TRBJ1-1 | - | TRBD1 | TRBV5-8 | CASSFWQGARPNTDTEAFF | TGTGCCAGCAGCTTTTGGCAGGGGGCAAGACCCAATACCGACACTGAAGCTTTCTTT
TRBJ2-3 | - | - | TRBV7-6 | CASSLVGTSTDTQYF | TGTGCCAGCAGCTTAGTAGGGACTAGCACAGATACGCAGTATTTT
TRBJ2-7 | - | TRBD1 | TRBV7-2 | CASSPGQETYEQYF | TGTGCCAGCAGCCCGGGACAGGAAACCTACGAGCAGTACTTC
TRBJ1-4 | - | TRBD1 | TRBV5-8 | CASILPGTGDEKLFF | TGTGCCAGCATCCTCCCCGGGACAGGGGATGAAAAACTGTTTTTT
TRBJ2-7 | - | - | TRBV7-9 | CASSLGTANYEQYF | TGTGCCAGCAGCTTAGGGACAGCCAACTACGAGCAGTACTTC
TRBJ1-1 | - | - | TRBV7-3 | CASSPGQLNTEAFF | TGTGCCAGCAGCCCAGGACAGCTGAACACTGAAGCTTTCTTT
TRBJ1-2 | - | TRBD1 | TRBV5-4 | CAGSHRGQGYGYTF | TGTGCCGGCAGCCACCGCGGACAGGGCTATGGCTACACCTTC
TRBJ1-1 | - | - | TRBV2 | CASSDAPGGGTEAFF | TGTGCCAGCAGTGACGCCCCCGGGGGCGGGACTGAGGCTTTCTTT
TRBJ2-5 | - | - | TRBV9 | CASSPLEGRETQYF | TGTGCCAGCAGCCCACTTGAGGGGCGGGAGACCCAGTACTTC
TRBJ1-4 | - | TRBD1 | TRBV6-1 | CASRIGQGDEKLFF | TGTGCCAGCAGGATTGGACAGGGGGATGAAAAACTGTTTTTT
TRBJ1-1 | once | - | TRBV5-1 | CASRPPGGRTEAFF | TGCGCCAGCAGGCCTCCTGGGGGGCGCACTGAAGCTTTCTTT
TRBJ1-2 | - | - | TRBV7-9 | CANSFGQGHYGYTF | TGTGCCAACAGCTTTGGCCAGGGGCACTATGGCTACACCTTC
TRBJ1-1 | - | - | TRBV5-1 | CASSLRVNTEAFF | TGCGCCAGCAGCCTCAGGGTCAACACTGAAGCTTTCTTT
TRBJ1-1 | - | - | TRBV7-3 | CASRRDTEAFF | TGTGCCAGCAGGCGGGACACTGAAGCTTTCTTT
TRBJ1-5 | few | TRBD1 | TRBV6-5 | CASSWGQGGNQPQHF | TGTGCCAGCAGTTGGGGACAGGGAGGCAATCAGCCCCAGCATTTT
TRBJ2-7 | - | TRBD2 | TRBV7-2 | CASSLAILAGHQAYEQYF | TGTGCCAGCAGCTTAGCAATTCTAGCGGGGCACCAAGCCTACGAGCAGTACTTC
TRBJ1-2 | - | TRBD1 | TRBV5-6 | CASSLWTGPTYGYTF | TGTGCCAGCAGCTTGTGGACAGGGCCGACCTATGGCTACACCTTC
TRBJ1-1 | - | - | TRBV11-2 | CASSLAGRTEAFF | TGTGCCAGCAGCTTAGCGGGTAGGACTGAAGCTTTCTTT
TRBJ2-2 | - | - | TRBV2 | CAIGVVGNTGELFF | TGTGCCATCGGGGTCGTGGGGAACACCGGGGAGCTGTTTTTT
TRBJ2-1 | - | - | TRBV7-9 | CASSLGLSLSEQFF | TGTGCCAGCAGCTTAGGACTATCTCTTAGTGAGCAGTTCTTC
TRBJ1-6 | - | - | TRBV7-2 | CASSLDTAGESPLHF | TGTGCCAGCAGCTTAGATACAGCGGGAGAATCACCCCTCCACTTT
TRBJ2-3 | - | - | TRBV29-1 | CSVVVGSSTDTQYF | TGCAGCGTTGTAGTCGGGAGTAGCACAGATACGCAGTATTTT
TRBJ2-7 | once | - | TRBV7-9 | CASSLDRGIHEQYF | TGTGCCAGCAGCTTAGATCGGGGGATCCACGAGCAGTACTTC